The 8 T cell receptor beta chains reported below all come from one sample, sequenced in a study of Ad26.COV2.S vaccination and SARS-CoV-2 variants. As to treatment: roughly 19 received Ad26.COV2.S at low or high dose, single or two shots; about five received placebo; per-sample allocation not given. The study sampled participants on day 63 after the first vaccine or placebo injection. Data came from immunoSEQ multiplex PCR; TCRdb stores just in-frame clones and leaves some out. The table lists about 420,000 clones, 70% to 90% of them singletons. Here the sequenced sample was peripheral blood, taken in a trial of Ad26.COV2.S vaccine versus placebo. The receptors were gathered from a person aged 18 to 65 who received the Ad26.COV2.S COVID-19 vaccine or a placebo.

The chain combines TRBV6-2 or TRBV6-3 with TRBJ2-1, with a weak D call TRBD2 (6 bases). Deletions cut 2 bases from V and 7 bases from J, with 9 bases between. Per germline, CDR1 MNHEY and CDR2 SVGEGT. This CDR3 has 13 residues. Here the CDR3 DNA reads TGTGCCAGCAGTTACGTACGGGGGAATGAGCAGTTCTTC. This encodes CASSYVRGNEQFF.

This clone occurred once. This sequence joins TRBV6-4 and TRBJ2-2; 7 bases fit TRBD1. V lost 4 bases, J lost 3 bases, and 2 bases stayed unmatched. The CDR3 runs to 14 residues. Germline CDR1 MRHNA, CDR2 SNTAGT. CDR3 DNA: TGTGCCAGCAGTGGACAGGGCGACACCGGGGAGCTGTTTTTT. Its protein product is CASSGQGDTGELFF.

The gene calls are TRBV19 and TRBJ1-4; no clear D. This CDR3 contains 16 residues. Trimming stripped 5 bases from V and 1 base from J, with 14 bases between. In germline, CDR1 is LNHDA, CDR2 SQIVND (reference sequence). CDR3 sequence: CASSSGGRVTNEKLFF. The CDR3 nucleotides read TGTGCCAGTAGTTCCGGAGGACGGGTAACTAATGAAAAACTGTTTTTT. Full variable domain (rest looked up from reference TRBV19 and TRBJ1-4): DGGITQSPKYLFRKEGQNVTLSCEQNLNHDAMYWYRQDPGQGLRLIYYSQIVNDFQKGDIAEGYSVSREKKESFPLTVTSAQKNPTAFYLCASSSGGRVTNEKLFFGSGTQLSVL.

The V gene is TRBV6-2 or TRBV6-3, the J gene TRBJ1-5; 7 bases align to TRBD1. Unmatched junction bases numbered 12, after V lost 4 bases and J lost 0 bases. The CDR3 is 18 amino acids. CDR1 MNHEY and CDR2 SVGEGT come from the germline V gene. The CDR3: CASSSTWTGGSSNQPQHF. The CDR3 DNA is TGTGCCAGCAGTTCCACCTGGACAGGAGGTAGTAGCAATCAGCCCCAGCATTTT.

V is TRBV18 and J is TRBJ1-2; D ambiguous. V gave up 5 bases and J gave up 2 bases, with 12 bases separating them. CDR1 KGHSH and CDR2 LQKENI come from the germline V gene. The CDR3 spans 14 residues. The CDR3 DNA reads as TGTGCCAGCTCAGAGGCCCGGAAGAACTATGGCTACACCTTC. Its translation: CASSEARKNYGYTF.

The rearrangement links TRBV25-1 to TRBJ1-2; a possible D gene is TRBD1 (5 bases). CDR1 and CDR2 from the germline V gene are MGHDK and SYGVNS. The CDR3 length is 11 residues. With 6 bases removed from V and 7 bases from J, the gap between germline ends came to 9 bases. Here the CDR3 reads CASRRDGGYTF. CDR3 sequence (DNA): TGTGCCAGCAGGAGGGACGGTGGCTACACCTTC.

V gene TRBV6-2 or TRBV6-3 combines with J gene TRBJ1-5, with D possibly matching TRBD1 (5 bases). The CDR3 has 14 amino acids. The V end lost 2 bases, the J end lost 4 bases, and 9 bases lay between the germline ends. CDR1 MNHEY and CDR2 SVGEGT come from the germline V gene. CDR3 coding DNA: TGTGCCAGCAGTTACCGCCAGGGAAATCAGCCCCAGCATTTT. As protein: CASSYRQGNQPQHF.

The chain joins TRBV5-1 to TRBJ2-6; 7 bases fit TRBD1. The junction had 3 bases not matched to a gene; V was cut back by 0 bases and J by 0 bases. Germline V gene data show CDR1 as SGHRS and CDR2 as YFSETQ. There are 17 residues in the CDR3. The CDR3 DNA reads as TGCGCCAGCAGCTTGGGGGACAGCCCCTCTGGGGCCAACGTCCTGACTTTC. This codes for CASSLGDSPSGANVLTF.